The 15 T cell receptor beta chains below were found in one sample sequenced in a study of Graves' ophthalmopathy and Graves' hyperthyroidism. RNA transcripts provided the template for amplifying TCR beta CDR3 regions. HTBI primers were employed in first-round RT-PCR, then a second-round multiplex PCR followed. In TCRdb, the multiplex PCR reads were re-called with MiXCR into one record per CDR3 protein. Among over a million distinct CDR3 sequences listed, approximately 35% were seen once. Sequenced input: peripheral blood or thyroid tissue (not recorded which). The receptors shown here come from an adult man with Graves' hyperthyroidism.

J is TRBJ1-1 and V is TRBV5-6, with D possibly TRBD1 on 5 matching bases. Germline loops: CDR1 SGHDT, CDR2 YYEEEE. CDR3 length: 14 amino acids. Trimming removed 4 bases from V and 4 bases from J, with 14 bases in between. This CDR3 is CASSRWDLGTEAFF. The CDR3 nucleotides are TGTGCCAGCAGCAGATGGGACCTGGGCACTGAAGCTTTCTTT. Full variable domain (rest looked up from reference TRBV5-6 and TRBJ1-1): DAGVTQSPTHLIKTRGQQVTLRCSPKSGHDTVSWYQQALGQGPQFIFQYYEEEERQRGNFPDRFSGHQFPNYSSELNVNALLLGDSALYLCASSRWDLGTEAFFGQGTRLTVV.

This sequence joins TRBV2 and TRBJ2-5; D may be TRBD1 (6 bases). Germline values: CDR1 SNHLY, CDR2 FYNNEI. The CDR3 has 15 amino acids. V lost 6 bases to trimming and J lost 1 base, with 15 bases between them. The CDR3 is CASSGPPDSQETQYF. The CDR3 nucleotides read TGTGCCAGCAGCGGGCCCCCGGACAGCCAAGAGACCCAGTACTTC.

The sample holds many counts of this clonotype. This rearrangement joins TRBV10-3 to TRBJ1-1, with 10 bases identical to TRBD1. The germline V gene has CDR1 ENHRY and CDR2 SYGVKD. V lost 0 bases and J lost 5; bases outside the gene matches: 3. The CDR3 spans 15 residues. CDR3 region: CAISESGTGVTEAFF. CDR3 DNA sequence: TGTGCCATCAGTGAGTCTGGGACAGGGGTTACTGAAGCTTTCTTT.

A remark on this clonotype: One end of the junction varies from germline; a read error may be responsible. The CDR3 DNA is TGTGCCAGCAGTTACTCTGACAGGGGGCAGGGTCAGCCCCAGCATTTT. It is translated as CASSYSDRGQGQPQHF. The chain has TRBV10-3 and TRBJ1-5; 10 bases are shared with TRBD1. Per germline, CDR1 ENHRY and CDR2 SYGVKD. The CDR3 runs 16 residues.

The sample holds many counts of this clonotype. The chain recombines TRBV12-3 or TRBV12-4 with TRBJ1-1; 7 bases align to TRBD1. Trimming removed 8 bases from V and 3 bases from J; junction bases left unmatched: 9. This CDR3 region has 14 residues. For the CDR3, the DNA is TGTGCCAGCCTTCCCCCAGGGGGATACACTGAAGCTTTCTTT. This sequence encodes CASLPPGGYTEAFF.

J is TRBJ1-2 and V is TRBV7-2, with 8 nucleotides matching TRBD1. There are 15 residues in the CDR3. CDR1 SGHTA and CDR2 FQGNSA come from the germline V gene. Trimming removed 0 bases from V and 4 bases from J; junction bases left unmatched: 4. CDR3 sequence (DNA): TGTGCCAGCAGCTTAGCTGGTGGACAGGGCTATGGCTACACCTTC. Translation gives CASSLAGGQGYGYTF.

There are a few counts of this clonotype. This chain joins TRBV18 and TRBJ1-2, with D tentatively TRBD1 (6 bases). Between the trimmed V and J ends, which lost 2 bases and 2 bases, there was a span of 12 bases. The CDR3 runs 15 residues. Germline values: CDR1 KGHSH, CDR2 LQKENI. CDR3 DNA: TGTGCCAGCTCACCAGAGGGGCAGGGGAACTATGGCTACACCTTC. Amino acid sequence: CASSPEGQGNYGYTF. The full variable domain, in which reference TRBV18 and TRBJ1-2 provide the parts outside the CDR3, is NAGVMQNPRHLVRRRGQEARLRCSPMKGHSHVYWYRQLPEEGLKFMVYLQKENIIDESGMPKERFSAEFPKEGPSILRIQQVVRGDSAAYFCASSPEGQGNYGYTFGSGTRLTVV.

This clonotype was detected many times. This chain uses TRBV2 with TRBJ2-5, with no clear D. Germline V gives CDR1 SNHLY, CDR2 FYNNEI. This CDR3 contains 15 residues. V was clipped by 5 bases and J by 5 bases, with 18 bases between them. This CDR3 is CASSPALSGSETQYF. CDR3 DNA: TGTGCCAGCAGTCCGGCACTGTCGGGCTCGGAGACCCAGTACTTC.

The chain carries TRBV24-1 and TRBJ1-1; D may be TRBD1 (5 bases). The CDR3 length is 15 residues. V lost 11 bases to trimming and J lost 3 bases, with 21 bases between them. Germline V gene lookup returns CDR1 KGHDR and CDR2 SFDVKD. CDR3 sequence (DNA): TGTGCCAGCCGACACGAGGGGTACGGGTACACTGAAGCTTTCTTT. It codes for CASRHEGYGYTEAFF.

The chain links TRBV9 to TRBJ2-7; either TRBD1 or TRBD2 may supply D (5 bases each). V was shortened by 3 bases and J by 6 bases, with 19 bases between the two germline ends. This CDR3 has 15 residues. The germline V gene encodes CDR1 SGDLS and CDR2 YYNGEE. In nucleotides, the CDR3 is TGTGCCAGCAGCGACGCCGGGACCCCTAACCGCGAGCAGTACTTC. Protein sequence: CASSDAGTPNREQYF.

With regard to this clonotype: Germline and junction disagree at one end, which may indicate a read error. The CDR3 sequence: CVSSLTPSQPQHF. The CDR3 DNA follows: TGTGTCAGCAGCTTAACTCCCAGTCAGCCCCAGCATTTT. The chain carries TRBV7-9 and TRBJ1-5; no firm D call. This CDR3 has 13 residues. Germline V lookup: CDR1 SEHNR, CDR2 FQNEAQ (reference sequence).

Many counts were recorded for this clonotype. The J gene is TRBJ1-1, the V gene TRBV29-1; D remains unclear. Germline V gene data show CDR1 as SQVTM and CDR2 as ANQGSEA. The V end lost 4 bases, the J end lost 6 bases, and 9 bases lay between the germline ends. This CDR3 comprises 11 residues. The CDR3 is CSVALSAEAFF. CDR3 DNA: TGCAGCGTTGCCTTAAGCGCTGAAGCTTTCTTT.

On this clonotype itself: This may arise from a read error, as a much more abundant clone is one base away. V usage is TRBV12-3 or TRBV12-4 and J usage is TRBJ2-7; TRBD1 aligns across 12 bases. The CDR3 covers 15 residues. After removal of 6 bases from V and 9 bases from J, the junction contained 12 bases not matched to a gene. This chain's CDR3 is CASSDPGQGADGQYF. The CDR3, as DNA: TGTGCCAGCAGCGACCCGGGACAGGGGGCGGACGGGCAGTACTTC.

The chain carries TRBV2 and TRBJ1-2, with D unresolved. The length of the CDR3 is 14 residues. Germline lookup yields CDR1 SNHLY and CDR2 FYNNEI. Trimming stripped 7 bases from V and 7 bases from J, with 19 bases between. In DNA form, the CDR3 reads TGTGCCAGCAACCGGGGTGCCGGTTCGTCTGGCTACACCTTC. It translates to CASNRGAGSSGYTF.

This clonotype has more than one count but fewer than ten. V is TRBV29-1 and J is TRBJ2-2, with D unclear. The CDR3 covers 10 residues. CDR1 is SQVTM, CDR2 ANQGSEA, per germline. In DNA form, the CDR3 reads TGCAGTGCCGGTCCCGGGGAGCTGTTTTTT. Its translation is CSAGPGELFF.